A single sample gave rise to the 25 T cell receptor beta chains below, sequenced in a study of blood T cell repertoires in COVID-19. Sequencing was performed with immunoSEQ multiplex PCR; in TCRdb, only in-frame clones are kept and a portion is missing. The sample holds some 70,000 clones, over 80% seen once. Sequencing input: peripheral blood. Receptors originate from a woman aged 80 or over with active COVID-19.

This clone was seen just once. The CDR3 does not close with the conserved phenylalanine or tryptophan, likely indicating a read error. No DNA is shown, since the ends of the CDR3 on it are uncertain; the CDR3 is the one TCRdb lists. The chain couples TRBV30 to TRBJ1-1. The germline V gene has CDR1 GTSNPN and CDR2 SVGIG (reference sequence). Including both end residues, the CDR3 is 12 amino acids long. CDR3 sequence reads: CAWSRGISFLTI.

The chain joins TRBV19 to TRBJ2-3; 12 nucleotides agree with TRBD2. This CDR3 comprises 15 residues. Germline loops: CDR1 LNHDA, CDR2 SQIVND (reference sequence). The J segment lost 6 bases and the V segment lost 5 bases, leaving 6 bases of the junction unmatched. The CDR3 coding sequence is TGTGCCAGTAGTTCGTGGACTAGCGGGACCGATACGCAGTATTTT. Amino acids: CASSSWTSGTDTQYF.

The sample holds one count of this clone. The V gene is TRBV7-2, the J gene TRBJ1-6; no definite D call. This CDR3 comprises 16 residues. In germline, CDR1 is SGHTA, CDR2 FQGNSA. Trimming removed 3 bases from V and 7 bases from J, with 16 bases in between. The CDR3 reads CASSFQSTRANSPLHF. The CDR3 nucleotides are TGTGCCAGCAGCTTTCAGTCGACGAGGGCCAATTCACCCCTCCACTTT.

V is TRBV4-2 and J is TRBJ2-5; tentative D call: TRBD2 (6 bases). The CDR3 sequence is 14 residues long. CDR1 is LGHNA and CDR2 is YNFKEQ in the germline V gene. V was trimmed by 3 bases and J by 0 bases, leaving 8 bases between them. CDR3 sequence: CASSHPGDQETQYF. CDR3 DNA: TGTGCCAGCAGCCATCCGGGGGACCAAGAGACCCAGTACTTC.

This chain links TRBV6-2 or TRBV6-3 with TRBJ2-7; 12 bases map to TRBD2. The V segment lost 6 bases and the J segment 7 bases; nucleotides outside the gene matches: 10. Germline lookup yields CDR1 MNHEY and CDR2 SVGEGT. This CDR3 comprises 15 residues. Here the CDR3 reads CASSLRLAGDREQYF. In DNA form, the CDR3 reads TGTGCCAGCAGCTTACGACTAGCGGGAGATAGGGAGCAGTACTTC.

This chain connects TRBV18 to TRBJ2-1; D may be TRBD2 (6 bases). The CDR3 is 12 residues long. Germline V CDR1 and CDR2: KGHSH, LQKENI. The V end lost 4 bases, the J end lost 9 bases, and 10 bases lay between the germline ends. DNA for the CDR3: TGTGCCAGCTCACGGAATAGCGGTGAGCAGTTCTTC. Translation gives CASSRNSGEQFF.

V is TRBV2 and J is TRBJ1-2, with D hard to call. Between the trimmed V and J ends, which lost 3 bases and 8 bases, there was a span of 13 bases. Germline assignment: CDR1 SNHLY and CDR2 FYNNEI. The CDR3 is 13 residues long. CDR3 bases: TGTGCCAGCAGTGAGGAGGCCTTGGGGGGCTACACCTTC. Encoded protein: CASSEEALGGYTF.

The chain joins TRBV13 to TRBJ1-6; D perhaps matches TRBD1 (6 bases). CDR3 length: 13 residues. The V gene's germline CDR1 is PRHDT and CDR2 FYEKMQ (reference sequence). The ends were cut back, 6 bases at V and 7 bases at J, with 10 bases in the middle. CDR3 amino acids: CASRPDRNSPLHF. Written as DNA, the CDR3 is TGTGCCAGCAGACCCGACAGGAATTCACCCCTCCACTTT.

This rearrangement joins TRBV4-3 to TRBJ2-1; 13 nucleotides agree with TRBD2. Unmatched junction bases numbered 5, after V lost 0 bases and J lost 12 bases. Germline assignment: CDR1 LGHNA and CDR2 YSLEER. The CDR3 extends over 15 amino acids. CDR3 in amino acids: CASSQDLRLAGGQFF. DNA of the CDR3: TGCGCCAGCAGCCAAGATCTTCGACTAGCGGGAGGGCAGTTCTTC.

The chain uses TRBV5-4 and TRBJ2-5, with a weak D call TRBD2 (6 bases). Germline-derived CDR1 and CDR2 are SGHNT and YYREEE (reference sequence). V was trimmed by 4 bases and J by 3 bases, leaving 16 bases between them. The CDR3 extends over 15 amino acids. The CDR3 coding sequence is TGTGCCAGCAGCCCCGGTGGAGGGGTGAAAGAGACCCAGTACTTC. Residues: CASSPGGGVKETQYF.

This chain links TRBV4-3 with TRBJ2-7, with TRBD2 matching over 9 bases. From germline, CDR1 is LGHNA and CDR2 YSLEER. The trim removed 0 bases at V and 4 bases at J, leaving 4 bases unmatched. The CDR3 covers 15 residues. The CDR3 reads CASSQESSGKYEQYF. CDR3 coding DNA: TGCGCCAGCAGCCAAGAATCTAGCGGGAAGTACGAGCAGTACTTC.

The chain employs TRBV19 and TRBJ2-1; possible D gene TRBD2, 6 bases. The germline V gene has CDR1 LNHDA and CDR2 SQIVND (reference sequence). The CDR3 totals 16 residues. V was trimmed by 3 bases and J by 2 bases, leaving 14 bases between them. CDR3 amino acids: CASSIRVGGTYNEQFF. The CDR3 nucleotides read TGTGCCAGTAGTATTCGGGTCGGCGGGACCTACAATGAGCAGTTCTTC.

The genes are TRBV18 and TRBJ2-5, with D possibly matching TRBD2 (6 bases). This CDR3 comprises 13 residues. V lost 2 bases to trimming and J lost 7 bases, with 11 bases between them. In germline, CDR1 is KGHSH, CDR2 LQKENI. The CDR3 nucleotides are TGTGCCAGCTCACCAGAGGCCGGGGGGACCCAGTACTTC. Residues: CASSPEAGGTQYF. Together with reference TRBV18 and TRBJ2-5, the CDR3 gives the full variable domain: NAGVMQNPRHLVRRRGQEARLRCSPMKGHSHVYWYRQLPEEGLKFMVYLQKENIIDESGMPKERFSAEFPKEGPSILRIQQVVRGDSAAYFCASSPEAGGTQYFGPGTRLLVL.

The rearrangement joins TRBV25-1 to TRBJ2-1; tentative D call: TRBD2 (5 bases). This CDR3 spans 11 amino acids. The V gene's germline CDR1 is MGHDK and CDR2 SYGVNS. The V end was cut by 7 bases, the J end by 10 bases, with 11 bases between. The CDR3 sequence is CASMRVAEQFF. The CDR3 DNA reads TGTGCCAGCATGAGGGTGGCAGAGCAGTTCTTC.

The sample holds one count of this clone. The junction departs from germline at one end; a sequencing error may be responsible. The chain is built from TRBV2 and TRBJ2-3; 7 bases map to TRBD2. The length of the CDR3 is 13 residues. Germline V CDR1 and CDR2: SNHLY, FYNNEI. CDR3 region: CASSEALQGLGAF. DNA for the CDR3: TGTGCCAGCAGTGAAGCGCTTCAAGGACTAGGGGCATTT. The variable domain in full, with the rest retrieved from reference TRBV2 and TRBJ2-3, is EPEVTQTPSHQVTQMGQEVILRCVPISNHLYFYWYRQILGQKVEFLVSFYNNEISEKSEIFDDQFSVERPDGSNFTLKIRSTKLEDSAMYFCASSEALQGLGAFGPGTRLTVL.

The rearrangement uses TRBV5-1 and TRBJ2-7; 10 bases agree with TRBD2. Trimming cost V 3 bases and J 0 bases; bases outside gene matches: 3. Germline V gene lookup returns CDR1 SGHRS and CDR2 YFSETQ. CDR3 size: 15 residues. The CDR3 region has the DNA TGCGCCAGCAGCTCGGGACTAGCGCACTCCTACGAGCAGTACTTC. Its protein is CASSSGLAHSYEQYF.

The CDR3 here is CASSPTRPVAYEQYF. The CDR3 DNA is TGTGCCAGCAGTCCTACTAGGCCGGTCGCGTACGAGCAGTACTTC. The V gene is TRBV2, the J gene TRBJ2-7, with D perhaps TRBD2 (5 bases). The CDR3 runs 15 residues. Trimming shortened V by 5 bases and J by 4 bases, and 18 bases separated the two germline ends. Germline V gene sequence: CDR1 SNHLY, CDR2 FYNNEI.

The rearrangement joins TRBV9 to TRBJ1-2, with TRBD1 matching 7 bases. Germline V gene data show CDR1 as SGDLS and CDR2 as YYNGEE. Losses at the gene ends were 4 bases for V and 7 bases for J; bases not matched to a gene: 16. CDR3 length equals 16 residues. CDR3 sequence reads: CASSRQGLFLTGGYTF. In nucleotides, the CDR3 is TGTGCCAGCAGCCGACAGGGTTTATTTCTAACTGGTGGCTACACCTTC.

CDR3 sequence reads: CASSVGDSTYNEQFF. The CDR3 DNA reads TGTGCCAGCAGCGTAGGAGACAGCACCTACAATGAGCAGTTCTTC. J is TRBJ2-1 and V is TRBV9, with D perhaps TRBD1 (5 bases). Trimming took off 0 bases at V and 2 bases at J, with 9 bases between the two ends. The CDR3 length is 15 residues. Germline V lookup: CDR1 SGDLS, CDR2 YYNGEE.

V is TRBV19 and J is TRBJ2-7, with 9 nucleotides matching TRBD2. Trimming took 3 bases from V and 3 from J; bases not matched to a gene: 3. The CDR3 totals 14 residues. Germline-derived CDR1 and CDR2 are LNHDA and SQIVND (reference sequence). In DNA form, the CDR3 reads TGTGCCAGTAGTATCGGGACTAGCTACTACGAGCAGTACTTC. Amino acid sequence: CASSIGTSYYEQYF.

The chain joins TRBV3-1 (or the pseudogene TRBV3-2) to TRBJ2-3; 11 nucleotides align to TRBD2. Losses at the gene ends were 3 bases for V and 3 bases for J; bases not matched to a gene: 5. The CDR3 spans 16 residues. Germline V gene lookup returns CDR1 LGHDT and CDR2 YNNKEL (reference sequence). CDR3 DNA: TGTGCCAGCAGCCAGGTAACTAGCGGGAGAACAGATACGCAGTATTTT. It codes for CASSQVTSGRTDTQYF.

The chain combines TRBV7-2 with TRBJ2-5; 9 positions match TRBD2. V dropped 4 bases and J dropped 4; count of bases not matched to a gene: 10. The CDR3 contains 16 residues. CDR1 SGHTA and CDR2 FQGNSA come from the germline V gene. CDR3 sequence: CASSSRWREGLETQYF. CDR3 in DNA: TGTGCCAGCAGCTCCCGATGGCGGGAGGGTCTAGAGACCCAGTACTTC.

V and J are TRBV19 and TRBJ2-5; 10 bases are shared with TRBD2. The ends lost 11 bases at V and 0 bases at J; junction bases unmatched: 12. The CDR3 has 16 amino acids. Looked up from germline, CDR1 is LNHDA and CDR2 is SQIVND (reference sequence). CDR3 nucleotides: TGTGCCCCACCCTCTAATCTAGCGGGGGACCAAGAGACCCAGTACTTC. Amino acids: CAPPSNLAGDQETQYF. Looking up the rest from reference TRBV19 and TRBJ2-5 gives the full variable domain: DGGITQSPKYLFRKEGQNVTLSCEQNLNHDAMYWYRQDPGQGLRLIYYSQIVNDFQKGDIAEGYSVSREKKESFPLTVTSAQKNPTAFYLCAPPSNLAGDQETQYFGPGTRLLVL.

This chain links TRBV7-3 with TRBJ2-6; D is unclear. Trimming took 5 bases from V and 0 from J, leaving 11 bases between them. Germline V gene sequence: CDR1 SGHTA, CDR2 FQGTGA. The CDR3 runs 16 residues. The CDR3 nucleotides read TGTGCCAGCAGCCGCACAGTGATCTCTGGGGCCAACGTCCTGACTTTC. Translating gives CASSRTVISGANVLTF. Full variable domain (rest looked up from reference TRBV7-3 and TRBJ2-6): GAGVSQTPSNKVTEKGKYVELRCDPISGHTALYWYRQSLGQGPEFLIYFQGTGAADDSGLPNDRFFAVRPEGSVSTLKIQRTERGDSAVYLCASSRTVISGANVLTFGAGSRLTVL.

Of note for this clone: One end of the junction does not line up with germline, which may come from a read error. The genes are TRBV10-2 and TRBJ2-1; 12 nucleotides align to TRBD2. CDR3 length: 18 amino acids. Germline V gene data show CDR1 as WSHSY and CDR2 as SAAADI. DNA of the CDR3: TGCGCCACCAGTGTCTGGGCTAACCTAGCGGGAGGGTTCGATGAGCAGTTCTTC. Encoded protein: CATSVWANLAGGFDEQFF.